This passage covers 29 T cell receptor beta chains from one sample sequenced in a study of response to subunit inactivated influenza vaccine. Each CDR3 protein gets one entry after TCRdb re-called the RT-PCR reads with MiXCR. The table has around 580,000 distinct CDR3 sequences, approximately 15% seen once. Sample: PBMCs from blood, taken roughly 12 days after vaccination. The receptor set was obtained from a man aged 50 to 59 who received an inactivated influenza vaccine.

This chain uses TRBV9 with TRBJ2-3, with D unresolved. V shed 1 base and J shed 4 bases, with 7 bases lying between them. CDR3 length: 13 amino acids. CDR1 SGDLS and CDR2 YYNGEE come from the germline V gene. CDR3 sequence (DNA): TGTGCCAGCAGCGTAAGGTGGGCAGATACGCAGTATTTT. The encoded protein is CASSVRWADTQYF.

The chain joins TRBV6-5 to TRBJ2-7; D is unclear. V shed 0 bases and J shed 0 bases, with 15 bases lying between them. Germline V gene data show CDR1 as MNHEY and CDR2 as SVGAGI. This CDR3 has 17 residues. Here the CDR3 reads CASSYSLFGRTSYEQYF. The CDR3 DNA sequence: TGTGCCAGCAGTTACTCCCTGTTCGGACGGACCTCCTACGAGCAGTACTTC.

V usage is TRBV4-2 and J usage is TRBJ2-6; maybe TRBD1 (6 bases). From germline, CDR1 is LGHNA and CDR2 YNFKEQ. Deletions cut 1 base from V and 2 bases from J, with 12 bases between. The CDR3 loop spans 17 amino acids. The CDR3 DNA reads TGTGCCAGCAGCCAAGGATACAGGGACACTGGGGCCAACGTCCTGACTTTC. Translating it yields CASSQGYRDTGANVLTF.

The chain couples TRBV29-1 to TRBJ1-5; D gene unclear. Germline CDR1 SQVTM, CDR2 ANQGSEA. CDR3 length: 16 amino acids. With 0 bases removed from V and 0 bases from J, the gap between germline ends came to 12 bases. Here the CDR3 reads CSVEEEVHYSNQPQHF. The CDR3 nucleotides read TGCAGCGTTGAAGAAGAGGTCCATTATAGCAATCAGCCCCAGCATTTT.

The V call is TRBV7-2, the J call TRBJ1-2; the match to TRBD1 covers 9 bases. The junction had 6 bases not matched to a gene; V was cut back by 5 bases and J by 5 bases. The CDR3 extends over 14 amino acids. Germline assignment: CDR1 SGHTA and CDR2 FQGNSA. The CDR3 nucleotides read TGTGCCAGCAGCGAAACCGGGACAGGGTATGGCTACACCTTC. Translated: CASSETGTGYGYTF.

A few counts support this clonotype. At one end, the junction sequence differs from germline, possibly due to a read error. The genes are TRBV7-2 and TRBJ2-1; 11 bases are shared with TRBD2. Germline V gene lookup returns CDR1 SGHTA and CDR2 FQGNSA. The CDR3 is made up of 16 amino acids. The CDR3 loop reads CASSLLAGGPYDEQFF. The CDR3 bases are TGTGCCAGCAGCTTATTAGCGGGAGGGCCCTACGATGAGCAGTTCTTC.

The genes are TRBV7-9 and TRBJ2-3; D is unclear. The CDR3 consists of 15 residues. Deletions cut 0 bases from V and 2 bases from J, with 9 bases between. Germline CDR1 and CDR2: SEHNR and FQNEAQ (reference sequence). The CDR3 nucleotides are TGTGCCAGCAGCTTAGCCCGAGCTTACACAGATACGCAGTATTTT. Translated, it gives CASSLARAYTDTQYF. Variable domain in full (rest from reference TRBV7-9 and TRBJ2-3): DTGVSQNPRHKITKRGQNVTFRCDPISEHNRLYWYRQTLGQGPEFLTYFQNEAQLEKSRLLSDRFSAERPKGSFSTLEIQRTEQGDSAMYLCASSLARAYTDTQYFGPGTRLTVL.

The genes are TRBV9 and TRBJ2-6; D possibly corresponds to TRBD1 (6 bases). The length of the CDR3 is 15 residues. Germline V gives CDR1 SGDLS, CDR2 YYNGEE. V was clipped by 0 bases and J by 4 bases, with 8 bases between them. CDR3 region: CASSVVGAGANVLTF. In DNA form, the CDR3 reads TGTGCCAGCAGCGTAGTGGGGGCCGGGGCCAACGTCCTGACTTTC.

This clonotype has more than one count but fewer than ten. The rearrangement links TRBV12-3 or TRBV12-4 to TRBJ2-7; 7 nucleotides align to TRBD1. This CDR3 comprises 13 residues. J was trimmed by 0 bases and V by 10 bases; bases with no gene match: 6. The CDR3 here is CATVGQDSYEQYF. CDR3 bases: TGTGCCACCGTCGGACAGGACTCCTACGAGCAGTACTTC.

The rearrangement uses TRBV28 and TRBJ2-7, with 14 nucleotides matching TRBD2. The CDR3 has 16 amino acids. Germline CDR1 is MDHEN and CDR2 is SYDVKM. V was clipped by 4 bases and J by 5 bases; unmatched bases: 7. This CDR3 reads CASSSTGTSGSHEQYF. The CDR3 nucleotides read TGTGCCAGCAGTTCCACCGGGACTAGCGGGAGTCACGAGCAGTACTTC.

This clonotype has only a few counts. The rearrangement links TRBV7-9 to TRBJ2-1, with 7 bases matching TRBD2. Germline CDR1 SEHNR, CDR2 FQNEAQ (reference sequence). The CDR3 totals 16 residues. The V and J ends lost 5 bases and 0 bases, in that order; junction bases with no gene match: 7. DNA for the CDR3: TGTGCCAGCAGCAGCCGAGCGGGGAGCTCCTACAATGAGCAGTTCTTC. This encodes CASSSRAGSSYNEQFF.

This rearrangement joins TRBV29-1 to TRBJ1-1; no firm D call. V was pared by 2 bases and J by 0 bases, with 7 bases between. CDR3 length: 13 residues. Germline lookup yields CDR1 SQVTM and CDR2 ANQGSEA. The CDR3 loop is CSVERRLNTEAFF. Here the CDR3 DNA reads TGCAGCGTTGAAAGACGGTTGAACACTGAAGCTTTCTTT.

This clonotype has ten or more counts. CDR3 DNA: TGCAGCGTTGCAGTTTACAATGAGCAGTTCTTC. Protein: CSVAVYNEQFF. The chain links TRBV29-1 to TRBJ2-1, with D unclear. The germline V gene encodes CDR1 SQVTM and CDR2 ANQGSEA. The CDR3 consists of 11 residues. V was clipped by 4 bases and J by 4 bases, with 5 bases between them.

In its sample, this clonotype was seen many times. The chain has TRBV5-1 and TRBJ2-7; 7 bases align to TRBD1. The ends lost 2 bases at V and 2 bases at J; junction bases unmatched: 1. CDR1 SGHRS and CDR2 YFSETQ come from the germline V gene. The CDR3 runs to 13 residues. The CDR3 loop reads CASSFDRAYEQYF. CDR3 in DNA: TGCGCCAGCAGCTTTGACAGGGCCTACGAGCAGTACTTC.

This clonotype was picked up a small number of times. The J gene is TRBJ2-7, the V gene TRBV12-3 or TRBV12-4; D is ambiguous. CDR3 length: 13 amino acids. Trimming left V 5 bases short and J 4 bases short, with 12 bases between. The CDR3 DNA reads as TGTGCCAGCAGTGACCGGACGGTGTACGAGCAGTACTTC. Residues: CASSDRTVYEQYF.

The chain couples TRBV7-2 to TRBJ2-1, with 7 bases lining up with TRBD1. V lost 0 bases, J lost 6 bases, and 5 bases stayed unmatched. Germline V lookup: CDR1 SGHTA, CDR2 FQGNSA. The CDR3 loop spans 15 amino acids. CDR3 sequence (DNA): TGTGCCAGCAGCTTAGCACCAGGGGGTGGCAATGAGCAGTTCTTC. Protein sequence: CASSLAPGGGNEQFF.

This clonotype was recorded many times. The CDR3 DNA follows: TGCGCCAGCAGCCATCGCGGGAGGGAGAGGGCAGATACGCAGTATTTT. Residues: CASSHRGRERADTQYF. The chain links TRBV4-1 to TRBJ2-3; 9 bases match TRBD2. V shed 3 bases and J 4 bases; nucleotides not matched to a gene: 8. Per germline, CDR1 MGHRA and CDR2 YSYEKL. CDR3 length equals 16 residues.

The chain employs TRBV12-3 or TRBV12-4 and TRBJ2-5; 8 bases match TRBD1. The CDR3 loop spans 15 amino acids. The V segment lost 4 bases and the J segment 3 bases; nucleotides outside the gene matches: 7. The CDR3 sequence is CASSSAGGREETQYF. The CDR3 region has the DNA TGTGCCAGCAGTTCTGCAGGGGGCAGGGAAGAGACCCAGTACTTC.

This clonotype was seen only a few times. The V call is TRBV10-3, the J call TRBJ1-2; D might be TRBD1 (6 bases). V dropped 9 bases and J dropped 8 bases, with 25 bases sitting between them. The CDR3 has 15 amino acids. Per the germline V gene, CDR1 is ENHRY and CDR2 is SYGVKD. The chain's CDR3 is CAMGLTPTGGGGYTF. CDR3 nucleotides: TGTGCCATGGGACTAACTCCGACAGGAGGTGGGGGCTACACCTTC.

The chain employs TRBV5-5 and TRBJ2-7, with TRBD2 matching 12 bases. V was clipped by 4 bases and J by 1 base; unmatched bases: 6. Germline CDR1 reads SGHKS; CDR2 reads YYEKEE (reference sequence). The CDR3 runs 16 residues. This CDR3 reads CASSLRLAGVSYEQYF. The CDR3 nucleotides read TGTGCCAGCAGCCTCAGACTAGCGGGAGTGTCCTACGAGCAGTACTTC.

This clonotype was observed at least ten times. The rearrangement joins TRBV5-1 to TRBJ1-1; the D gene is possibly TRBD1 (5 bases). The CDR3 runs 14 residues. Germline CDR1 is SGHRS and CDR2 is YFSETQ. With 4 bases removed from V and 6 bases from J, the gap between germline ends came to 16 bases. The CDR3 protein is CASSGRGEGAEAFF. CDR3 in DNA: TGCGCCAGCAGCGGACGGGGGGAGGGAGCTGAAGCTTTCTTT.

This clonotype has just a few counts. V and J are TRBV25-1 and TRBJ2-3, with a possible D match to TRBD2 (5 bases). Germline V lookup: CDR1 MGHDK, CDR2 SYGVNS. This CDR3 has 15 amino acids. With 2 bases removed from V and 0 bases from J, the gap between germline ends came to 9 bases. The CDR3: CASSELALSTDTQYF. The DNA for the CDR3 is TGTGCCAGCAGTGAACTAGCCCTAAGCACAGATACGCAGTATTTT. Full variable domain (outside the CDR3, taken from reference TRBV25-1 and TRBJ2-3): EADIYQTPRYLVIGTGKKITLECSQTMGHDKMYWYQQDPGMELHLIHYSYGVNSTEKGDLSSESTVSRIRTEHFPLTLESARPSHTSQYLCASSELALSTDTQYFGPGTRLTVL.

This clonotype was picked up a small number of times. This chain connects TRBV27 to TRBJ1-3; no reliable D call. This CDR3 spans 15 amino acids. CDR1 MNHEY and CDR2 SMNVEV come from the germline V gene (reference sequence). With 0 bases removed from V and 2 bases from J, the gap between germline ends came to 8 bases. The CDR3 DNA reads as TGTGCCAGCAGTTTATCGAACGGGGCTGGAAACACCATATATTTT. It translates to CASSLSNGAGNTIYF.

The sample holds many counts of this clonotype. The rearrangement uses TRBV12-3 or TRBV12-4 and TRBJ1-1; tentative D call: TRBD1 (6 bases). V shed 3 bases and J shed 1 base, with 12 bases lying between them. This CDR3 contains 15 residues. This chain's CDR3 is CASSLVWTENTEAFF. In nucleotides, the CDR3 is TGTGCCAGCAGTTTGGTTTGGACAGAGAACACTGAAGCTTTCTTT.

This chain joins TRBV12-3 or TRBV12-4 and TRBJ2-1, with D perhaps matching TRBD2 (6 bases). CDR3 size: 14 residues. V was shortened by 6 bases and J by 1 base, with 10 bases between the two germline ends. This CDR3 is CASSRGISYNEQFF. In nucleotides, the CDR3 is TGTGCCAGCAGCCGGGGGATATCCTACAATGAGCAGTTCTTC.

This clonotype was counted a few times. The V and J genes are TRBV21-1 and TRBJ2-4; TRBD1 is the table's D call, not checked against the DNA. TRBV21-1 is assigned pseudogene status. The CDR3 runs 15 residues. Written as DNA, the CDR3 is TGTGCCAGCAGGGGGACAGGGTCGACCAAAAACATTCAGTACTTC. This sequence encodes CASRGTGSTKNIQYF.

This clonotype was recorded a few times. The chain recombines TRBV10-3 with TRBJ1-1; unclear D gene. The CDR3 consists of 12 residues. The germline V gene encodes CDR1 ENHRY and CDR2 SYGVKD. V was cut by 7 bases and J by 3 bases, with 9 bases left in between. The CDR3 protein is CAIKGADTEAFF. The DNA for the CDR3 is TGTGCCATCAAGGGAGCGGACACTGAAGCTTTCTTT.

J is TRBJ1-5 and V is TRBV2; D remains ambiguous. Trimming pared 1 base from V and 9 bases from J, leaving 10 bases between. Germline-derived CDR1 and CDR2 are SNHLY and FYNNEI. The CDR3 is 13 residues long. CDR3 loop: CASSEGPFTPQHF. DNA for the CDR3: TGTGCCAGCAGTGAAGGCCCTTTCACGCCCCAGCATTTT.

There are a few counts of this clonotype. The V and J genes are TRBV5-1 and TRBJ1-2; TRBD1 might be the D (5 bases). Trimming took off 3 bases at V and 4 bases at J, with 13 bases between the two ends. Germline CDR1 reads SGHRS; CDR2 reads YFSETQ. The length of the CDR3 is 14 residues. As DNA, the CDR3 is TGCGCCAGCAGCTGGTCCGGGGACGGCTATGGCTACACCTTC. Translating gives CASSWSGDGYGYTF.